This T cell receptor (beta chain) stems from a study of cytotoxic CD8 clonotypes in ibrutinib-treated CLL. Study background: Partial responders around 24, complete 2; roughly 12 progressed and about 15 stayed in remission by median roughly 68 months.

Sequencing was performed with immunoSEQ multiplex PCR; in TCRdb, only in-frame clones are kept and a portion is missing. The table includes tens of thousands of clones, approximately 71% detected once. Germline-derived CDR1 and CDR2 are LNHDA and SQIVND (reference sequence). V gave up 4 bases and J gave up 4 bases; unmatched junction bases: 11. The CDR3 is 16 amino acids. The sequencing here drew on PBMCs, taken at disease progression, from a patient treated with ibrutinib. The clonotype was recovered from a human donor with chronic lymphocytic leukemia. This sequence joins TRBV19 and TRBJ1-2; 8 bases are a match to TRBD1. The CDR3 DNA reads as TGTGCCAGTAGTACCCTCCGACAGGGGATCAGCTATGGCTACACCTTC. Amino acid sequence: CASSTLRQGISYGYTF.